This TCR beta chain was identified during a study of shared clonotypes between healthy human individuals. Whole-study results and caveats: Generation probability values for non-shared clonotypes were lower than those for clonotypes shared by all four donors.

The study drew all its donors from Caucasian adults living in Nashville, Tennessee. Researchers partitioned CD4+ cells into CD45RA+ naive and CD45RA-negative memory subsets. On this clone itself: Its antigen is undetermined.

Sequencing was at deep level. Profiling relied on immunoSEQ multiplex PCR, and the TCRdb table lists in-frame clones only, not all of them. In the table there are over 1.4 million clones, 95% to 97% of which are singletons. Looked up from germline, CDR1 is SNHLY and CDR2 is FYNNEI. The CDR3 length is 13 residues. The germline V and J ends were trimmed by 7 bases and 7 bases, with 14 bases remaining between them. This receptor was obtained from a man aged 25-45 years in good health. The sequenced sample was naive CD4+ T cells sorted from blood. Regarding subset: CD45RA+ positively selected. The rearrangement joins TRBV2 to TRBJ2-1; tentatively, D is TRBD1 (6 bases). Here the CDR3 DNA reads TGTGCCAGCACAGGGGCTGGGGTGAATGAGCAGTTCTTC. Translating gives CASTGAGVNEQFF.